One and the same sample provided the 32 T cell receptor beta chains below, sequenced in a study of cytomegalovirus exposure and HLA in healthy donors (dated by TCRdb to about 2017). The receptor library was made with the immunoSEQ multiplex PCR assay. For the multiplex PCR, a mixture combining 60 forward primers for TCR Vbeta segments and 13 reverse primers for TCR Jbeta segments was used. What TCRdb holds here is the immuneACCESS table cut down to in-frame rearrangements. Part of the clones is not present; checked against another copy, under half of the missing clones reflect an unresolved V gene, and the others are unexplained. This sample is represented by about 130,000 clones; roughly 80% of them were singletons. Roughly 1.2% of the sample belongs to the ten largest clones. Sequences were obtained from PBMCs. Receptor source: a girl aged 2 to 10 in good health and CMV-seronegative.

This clone was counted a single time. This chain links TRBV27 with TRBJ2-2, with TRBD2 matching 10 bases. There are 16 residues in the CDR3. J lost 5 bases, V lost 4 bases, and 7 bases had no gene match. The germline V gene has CDR1 MNHEY and CDR2 SMNVEV (reference sequence). Written as DNA, the CDR3 is TGTGCCAGCAGTTCCCCCACTAGCGGGAATACCGGGGAGCTGTTTTTT. Translation gives CASSSPTSGNTGELFF.

This clone was seen only a few times. V usage is TRBV5-1 and J usage is TRBJ2-3; D unresolved. The CDR3 consists of 12 residues. Germline V lookup: CDR1 SGHRS, CDR2 YFSETQ. The ends were cut back, 3 bases at V and 5 bases at J, with 7 bases in the middle. Written as DNA, the CDR3 is TGCGCCAGCAGCTCTTCTAGAGATACGCAGTATTTT. It translates to CASSSSRDTQYF.

V usage is TRBV19 and J usage is TRBJ1-2; perhaps TRBD1 as D (5 bases). Germline assignment: CDR1 LNHDA and CDR2 SQIVND (reference sequence). This CDR3 region has 15 residues. Trimming cost V 7 bases and J 0 bases, with 15 bases left between them. The CDR3 sequence: CASTLRDRPNYGYTF. CDR3 nucleotide sequence: TGTGCCAGTACCCTTCGAGACAGACCTAACTATGGCTACACCTTC. Full variable domain (missing parts from reference TRBV19 and TRBJ1-2): DGGITQSPKYLFRKEGQNVTLSCEQNLNHDAMYWYRQDPGQGLRLIYYSQIVNDFQKGDIAEGYSVSREKKESFPLTVTSAQKNPTAFYLCASTLRDRPNYGYTFGSGTRLTVV.

This chain links TRBV28 with TRBJ2-7, with 10 bases fitting TRBD2. The germline gives CDR1 MDHEN, CDR2 SYDVKM. Losses at the gene ends were 4 bases for V and 5 bases for J; bases not matched to a gene: 8. CDR3 size: 15 residues. The CDR3 DNA reads TGTGCCAGCAGTTCCCCTAGCGGGAGTCTCAACGAGCAGTACTTC. This sequence encodes CASSSPSGSLNEQYF.

This clone came up once. The chain uses TRBV4-2 and TRBJ2-3, with TRBD2 identical over 8 bases. The CDR3 length is 15 residues. Germline V CDR1 and CDR2: LGHNA, YNFKEQ. V dropped 4 bases and J dropped 2; count of bases not matched to a gene: 5. The CDR3 region has the DNA TGTGCCAGCAGCCTACAGCGGGAGTTCACAGATACGCAGTATTTT. It yields the protein CASSLQREFTDTQYF.

This CDR3 is CASSGPGTFEAFF. For the CDR3, the DNA is TGTGCCAGCAGCGGGCCCGGGACTTTTGAAGCTTTCTTT. The chain recombines TRBV27 with TRBJ1-1; D may be TRBD1 (5 bases). Germline CDR1 MNHEY, CDR2 SMNVEV (reference sequence). This CDR3 is 13 amino acids long. V lost 6 bases, J lost 7 bases, and 15 bases lay in between.

The chain has TRBV9 and TRBJ2-1, with D perhaps TRBD2 (6 bases). The CDR3 totals 14 residues. Germline values: CDR1 SGDLS, CDR2 YYNGEE. Trimming cost V 3 bases and J 3 bases, with 10 bases left between them. CDR3 coding DNA: TGTGCCAGCAGCGGTGGGGGGAGCTACAATGAGCAGTTCTTC. This sequence encodes CASSGGGSYNEQFF.

The CDR3 DNA follows: TGCGCCAGCAGCTTGGGAGACAGGGACCGTGAAAAACTGTTTTTT. Amino acid sequence: CASSLGDRDREKLFF. The rearrangement joins TRBV5-1 to TRBJ1-4; 7 bases align to TRBD1. The ends lost 0 bases at V and 7 bases at J; junction bases unmatched: 6. The CDR3 is 15 amino acids. CDR1 SGHRS and CDR2 YFSETQ come from the germline V gene.

The chain joins TRBV2 to TRBJ2-7; 11 bases are shared with TRBD2. Per germline, CDR1 SNHLY and CDR2 FYNNEI. The CDR3 is 18 residues long. V lost 1 base to trimming and J lost 4 bases; unmatched junction nucleotides: 12. Here the CDR3 DNA reads TGTGCCAGCAGTGAAGTCCGCCTAGCGGGGGGCGCCTCTTACGAGCAGTACTTC. Protein sequence: CASSEVRLAGGASYEQYF.

This rearrangement joins TRBV4-1 to TRBJ1-2; a possible D gene is TRBD1 (5 bases). The CDR3 is 12 residues long. V lost 0 bases to trimming and J lost 7 bases, with 6 bases between them. The germline gives CDR1 MGHRA, CDR2 YSYEKL. CDR3 residues: CASSQDRVGYTF. CDR3 DNA sequence: TGCGCCAGCAGCCAAGACAGGGTTGGCTACACCTTC.

This clone was found a few times. In nucleotides, the CDR3 is TGCGCCAGCAGCTTAGCACTTTACAATGAGCAGTTCTTC. The encoded protein is CASSLALYNEQFF. The V gene is TRBV5-1, the J gene TRBJ2-1; D gene ambiguous. The ends were cut back, 2 bases at V and 4 bases at J, with 7 bases in the middle. The CDR3 sequence is 13 residues long. Germline loops: CDR1 SGHRS, CDR2 YFSETQ.

This rearrangement joins TRBV7-3 to TRBJ1-1; TRBD1 is a possible D gene (6 bases). The CDR3 is 14 residues long. Germline loops: CDR1 SGHTA, CDR2 FQGTGA. V dropped 4 bases and J dropped 1 base, with 10 bases sitting between them. CDR3 in DNA: TGTGCCAGCAGCTCGGGACACCGGAACACTGAAGCTTTCTTT. Its protein is CASSSGHRNTEAFF.

This clone was detected only once. This rearrangement joins TRBV19 to TRBJ2-5, with a tentative D call TRBD1 (5 bases). The V end lost 3 bases, the J end lost 5 bases, and 13 bases lay between the germline ends. Looked up from germline, CDR1 is LNHDA and CDR2 is SQIVND (reference sequence). The CDR3 is 14 amino acids. CDR3 DNA sequence: TGTGCCAGTAGTATCCAGGGCAGATCGGAGACCCAGTACTTC. It specifies CASSIQGRSETQYF.

The genes are TRBV30 and TRBJ1-2, with D tentatively TRBD1 (5 bases). Germline V gene data show CDR1 as GTSNPN and CDR2 as SVGIG (reference sequence). CDR3 size: 14 residues. The V end lost 0 bases, the J end lost 2 bases, and 10 bases lay between the germline ends. The CDR3 region is CAWSVGGMNYGYTF. The CDR3, as DNA: TGTGCCTGGAGTGTGGGGGGAATGAACTATGGCTACACCTTC.

The rearrangement joins TRBV7-8 to TRBJ2-7, with 7 bases aligning to TRBD1. The V and J ends lost 5 bases and 1 base, in that order; junction bases with no gene match: 8. Germline CDR1 and CDR2: SGHVS and FQNEAQ. The CDR3 loop spans 15 amino acids. As DNA, the CDR3 is TGTGCCAGCAGCCATAATCGACAGGGATCCTACGAGCAGTACTTC. This gives the protein CASSHNRQGSYEQYF.

The chain combines TRBV7-9 with TRBJ1-1; D is uncertain. This CDR3 spans 14 amino acids. The V gene lost 5 bases and the J gene lost 5 bases, with 15 bases spanning the gap. Per the germline V gene, CDR1 is SEHNR and CDR2 is FQNEAQ (reference sequence). Here the CDR3 DNA reads TGTGCCAGCAGCCCTTCGGGCGGAGGAACTGAAGCTTTCTTT. As protein: CASSPSGGGTEAFF. Based on the CDR3 plus reference TRBV7-9 and TRBJ1-1, the full variable domain is DTGVSQNPRHKITKRGQNVTFRCDPISEHNRLYWYRQTLGQGPEFLTYFQNEAQLEKSRLLSDRFSAERPKGSFSTLEIQRTEQGDSAMYLCASSPSGGGTEAFFGQGTRLTVV.

J is TRBJ2-7 and V is TRBV9; 7 bases fit TRBD2. Trimming removed 4 bases from V and 3 bases from J; junction bases left unmatched: 4. The CDR3 sequence is 13 residues long. The germline CDR1 and CDR2 sequences are SGDLS and YYNGEE. The CDR3 DNA follows: TGTGCCAGCAGCCCCCGGGGGGACTACGAGCAGTACTTC. Its protein is CASSPRGDYEQYF.

The chain couples TRBV19 to TRBJ1-1; 8 nucleotides align to TRBD1. The CDR3 extends over 14 amino acids. V lost 0 bases, J lost 5 bases, and 2 bases stayed unmatched. Germline loops: CDR1 LNHDA, CDR2 SQIVND (reference sequence). CDR3 coding DNA: TGTGCCAGTAGTATAGAGAGGACAGGGACTGAAGCTTTCTTT. Amino acids: CASSIERTGTEAFF.

This chain links TRBV5-1 with TRBJ1-1; possibly TRBD1 for D (6 bases). V was clipped by 2 bases and J by 0 bases, with 11 bases between them. The germline V gene has CDR1 SGHRS and CDR2 YFSETQ. The CDR3 totals 15 residues. CDR3 sequence (DNA): TGCGCCAGCAGCTTACGACAGGACATGAACACTGAAGCTTTCTTT. This translates into CASSLRQDMNTEAFF.

This clone was recorded once. V gene TRBV7-9 combines with J gene TRBJ1-1; perhaps TRBD1 as D (5 bases). Germline CDR1 SEHNR, CDR2 FQNEAQ (reference sequence). Trimming left V 5 bases short and J 5 bases short, with 15 bases between. The CDR3 contains 14 residues. As DNA, the CDR3 is TGTGCCAGCAGCCTAGGACACGCGAGAACTGAAGCTTTCTTT. Translated, it gives CASSLGHARTEAFF.

The V and J genes are TRBV2 and TRBJ1-3; no firm D call. The CDR3 is 14 residues long. Germline CDR1 is SNHLY and CDR2 is FYNNEI. The V end lost 3 bases, the J end lost 2 bases, and 8 bases lay between the germline ends. The CDR3 spells CASSDQQPGNTIYF. Written as DNA, the CDR3 is TGTGCCAGCAGTGACCAACAGCCTGGAAACACCATATATTTT. The entire variable domain, with the rest obtained from reference TRBV2 and TRBJ1-3, is as follows: EPEVTQTPSHQVTQMGQEVILRCVPISNHLYFYWYRQILGQKVEFLVSFYNNEISEKSEIFDDQFSVERPDGSNFTLKIRSTKLEDSAMYFCASSDQQPGNTIYFGEGSWLTVV.

CDR3 in amino acids: CASSQDILNKNIQYF. The CDR3 bases are TGTGCCAGCAGCCAAGACATACTCAACAAAAACATTCAGTACTTC. The genes are TRBV14 and TRBJ2-4; D uncertain. Germline CDR1 SGHDN, CDR2 FVKESK. CDR3 length: 15 residues. Trimming pared 0 bases from V and 3 bases from J, leaving 9 bases between.

V usage is TRBV5-1 and J usage is TRBJ2-7, with no clear D. CDR3 length: 11 amino acids. Germline CDR1 is SGHRS and CDR2 is YFSETQ. Deletions cut 5 bases from V and 5 bases from J, with 8 bases between. CDR3 DNA: TGCGCCAGCAGTCGAGAAAACGAGCAGTACTTC. This gives the protein CASSRENEQYF. The full variable domain, with the rest looked up from reference TRBV5-1 and TRBJ2-7, is KAGVTQTPRYLIKTRGQQVTLSCSPISGHRSVSWYQQTPGQGLQFLFEYFSETQRNKGNFPGRFSGRQFSNSRSEMNVSTLELGDSALYLCASSRENEQYFGPGTRLTVT.

The V and J genes are TRBV25-1 and TRBJ2-7, with TRBD2 matching over 12 bases. CDR1 and CDR2 from the germline V gene are MGHDK and SYGVNS. The junction had 12 bases not matched to a gene; V was cut back by 8 bases and J by 7 bases. The CDR3 consists of 15 residues. In nucleotides, the CDR3 is TGTGCCAGCTCACCTAGACTAGCGGGAGCTAAGGAGCAGTACTTC. This codes for CASSPRLAGAKEQYF.

The V call is TRBV4-3, the J call TRBJ1-2; D not resolved. V lost 4 bases to trimming and J lost 4 bases, with 16 bases between them. The CDR3 is 15 amino acids. Germline V gene lookup returns CDR1 LGHNA and CDR2 YSLEER. CDR3 protein: CASSPKHPSPYGYTF. The CDR3 DNA reads as TGCGCCAGCAGCCCAAAACATCCTTCCCCCTATGGCTACACCTTC.

The chain employs TRBV7-2 and TRBJ2-5; 12 nucleotides line up with TRBD1. This CDR3 comprises 15 residues. Germline lookup yields CDR1 SGHTA and CDR2 FQGNSA. V lost 4 bases, J lost 2 bases, and 2 bases stayed unmatched. As DNA, the CDR3 is TGTGCCAGCAGCTGGGACAGGGGGCATCAAGAGACCCAGTACTTC. It encodes CASSWDRGHQETQYF.

This clone showed up just once. This chain uses TRBV7-2 with TRBJ1-4; D remains unclear. Trimming pared 0 bases from V and 0 bases from J, leaving 5 bases between. CDR3 length: 15 residues. Germline lookup yields CDR1 SGHTA and CDR2 FQGNSA. CDR3 sequence: CASSLAPATNEKLFF. In DNA form, the CDR3 reads TGTGCCAGCAGCTTAGCCCCCGCAACTAATGAAAAACTGTTTTTT. The full variable domain, completed using reference TRBV7-2 and TRBJ1-4, is GAGVSQSPSNKVTEKGKDVELRCDPISGHTALYWYRQSLGQGLEFLIYFQGNSAPDKSGLPSDRFSAERTGGSVSTLTIQRTQQEDSAVYLCASSLAPATNEKLFFGSGTQLSVL.

This chain links TRBV9 with TRBJ2-1; 8 bases agree with TRBD1. J was trimmed by 6 bases and V by 2 bases; bases with no gene match: 10. Germline V gene data show CDR1 as SGDLS and CDR2 as YYNGEE. This CDR3 spans 16 amino acids. CDR3 region: CASSVSLDRAGNEQFF. The CDR3 DNA follows: TGTGCCAGCAGCGTCAGTCTGGACAGGGCGGGCAATGAGCAGTTCTTC.

The chain has TRBV4-2 and TRBJ2-5; D is possibly TRBD2 (5 bases). The CDR3 extends over 14 amino acids. The V end lost 1 base, the J end lost 4 bases, and 10 bases lay between the germline ends. Germline assignment: CDR1 LGHNA and CDR2 YNFKEQ. The DNA of the CDR3 is TGTGCCAGCAGCCAAGGAGGGTTGGGAGAGACCCAGTACTTC. This encodes CASSQGGLGETQYF.

The chain links TRBV7-2 to TRBJ1-1; D perhaps matches TRBD1 (6 bases). The germline V and J ends were trimmed by 3 bases and 5 bases, with 10 bases remaining between them. Germline V lookup: CDR1 SGHTA, CDR2 FQGNSA. CDR3 size: 13 residues. CDR3 amino acids: CASSFRGGTEAFF. The CDR3 region has the DNA TGTGCCAGCAGCTTTAGGGGGGGAACTGAAGCTTTCTTT.

Only a few counts were recorded for this clone. This rearrangement joins TRBV7-3 to TRBJ2-5; no definite D call. This CDR3 has 15 amino acids. Trimming stripped 5 bases from V and 1 base from J, with 14 bases between. Germline values: CDR1 SGHTA, CDR2 FQGTGA. CDR3 sequence (DNA): TGTGCCAGCAGCCCCAGTTCCAATCGCCAAGAGACCCAGTACTTC. It yields the protein CASSPSSNRQETQYF.

The V call is TRBV29-1, the J call TRBJ1-2; TRBD1 agrees at 7 bases. CDR3 size: 13 residues. Germline loops: CDR1 SQVTM, CDR2 ANQGSEA. J was trimmed by 0 bases and V by 7 bases; bases with no gene match: 5. The CDR3 is CSAADRTNYGYTF. The CDR3 DNA is TGCAGCGCCGCGGACAGGACTAACTATGGCTACACCTTC.